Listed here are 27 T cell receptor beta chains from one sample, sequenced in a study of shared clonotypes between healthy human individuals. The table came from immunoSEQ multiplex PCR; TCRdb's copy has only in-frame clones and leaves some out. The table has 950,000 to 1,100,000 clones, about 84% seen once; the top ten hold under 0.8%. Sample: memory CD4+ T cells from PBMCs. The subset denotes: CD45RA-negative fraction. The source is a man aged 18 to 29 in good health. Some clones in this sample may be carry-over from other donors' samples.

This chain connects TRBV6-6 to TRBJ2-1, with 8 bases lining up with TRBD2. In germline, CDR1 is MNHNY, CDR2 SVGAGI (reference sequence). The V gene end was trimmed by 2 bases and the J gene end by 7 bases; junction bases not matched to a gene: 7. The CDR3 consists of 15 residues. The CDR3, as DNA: TGTGCCAGCAGTTACCCTCGACTAGCGCAGAATGAGCAGTTCTTC. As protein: CASSYPRLAQNEQFF.

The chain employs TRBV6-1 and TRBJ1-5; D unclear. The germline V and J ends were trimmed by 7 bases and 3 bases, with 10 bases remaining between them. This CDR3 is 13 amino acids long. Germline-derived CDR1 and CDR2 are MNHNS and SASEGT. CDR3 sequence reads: CASTPLDNQPQHF. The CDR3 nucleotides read TGTGCCAGCACCCCTCTCGACAATCAGCCCCAGCATTTT.

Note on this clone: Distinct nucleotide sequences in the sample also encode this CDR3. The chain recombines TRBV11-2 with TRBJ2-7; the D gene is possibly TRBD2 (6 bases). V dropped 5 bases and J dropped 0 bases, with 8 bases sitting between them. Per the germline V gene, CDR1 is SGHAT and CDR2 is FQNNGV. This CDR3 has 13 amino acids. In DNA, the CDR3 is TGTGCCAGCAGCAGGGACTTCTCCTACGAGCAGTACTTC. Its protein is CASSRDFSYEQYF.

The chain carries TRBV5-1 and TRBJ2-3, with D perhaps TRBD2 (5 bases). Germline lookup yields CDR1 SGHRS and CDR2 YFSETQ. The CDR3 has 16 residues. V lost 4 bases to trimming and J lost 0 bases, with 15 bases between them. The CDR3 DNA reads TGCGCCAGCAGCATACCTCTAGCAGCTAGCACAGATACGCAGTATTTT. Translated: CASSIPLAASTDTQYF.

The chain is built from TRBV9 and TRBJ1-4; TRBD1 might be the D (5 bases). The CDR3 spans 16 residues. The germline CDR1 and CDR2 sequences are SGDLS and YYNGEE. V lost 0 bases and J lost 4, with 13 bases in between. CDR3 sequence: CASSVGVGVGNEKLFF. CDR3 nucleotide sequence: TGTGCCAGCAGCGTAGGAGTAGGGGTGGGTAATGAAAAACTGTTTTTT.

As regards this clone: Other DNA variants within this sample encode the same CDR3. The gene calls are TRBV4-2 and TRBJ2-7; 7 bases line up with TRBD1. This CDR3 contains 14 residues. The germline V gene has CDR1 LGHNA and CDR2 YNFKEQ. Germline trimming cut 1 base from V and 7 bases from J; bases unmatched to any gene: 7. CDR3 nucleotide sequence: TGTGCCAGCAGCCAAGGGCCCGCAGGGGGAGAGCAGTACTTC. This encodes CASSQGPAGGEQYF.

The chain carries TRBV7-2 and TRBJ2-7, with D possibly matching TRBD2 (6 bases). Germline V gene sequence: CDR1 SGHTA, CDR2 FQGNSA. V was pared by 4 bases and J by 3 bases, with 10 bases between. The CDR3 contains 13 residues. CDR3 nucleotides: TGTGCCAGCAGCTCCGGGAGTCTCTACGAGCAGTACTTC. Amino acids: CASSSGSLYEQYF.

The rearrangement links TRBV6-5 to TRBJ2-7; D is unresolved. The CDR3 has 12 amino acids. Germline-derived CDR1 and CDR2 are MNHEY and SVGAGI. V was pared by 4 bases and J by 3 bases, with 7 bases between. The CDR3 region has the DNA TGTGCCAGCAGTTTGGCTGGCTACGAGCAGTACTTC. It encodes CASSLAGYEQYF.

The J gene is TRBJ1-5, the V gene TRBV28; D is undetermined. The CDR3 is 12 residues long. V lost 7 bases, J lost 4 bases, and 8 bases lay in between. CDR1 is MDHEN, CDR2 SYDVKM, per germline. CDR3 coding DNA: TGTGCCAGCACCATAACGAATCAGCCCCAGCATTTT. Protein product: CASTITNQPQHF.

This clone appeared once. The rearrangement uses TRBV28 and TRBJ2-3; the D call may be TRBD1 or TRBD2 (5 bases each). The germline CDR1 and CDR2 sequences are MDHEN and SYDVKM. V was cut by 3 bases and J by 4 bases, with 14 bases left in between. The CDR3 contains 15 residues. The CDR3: CASSFSGLAADTQYF. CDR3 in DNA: TGTGCCAGCAGTTTTTCGGGGCTAGCCGCAGATACGCAGTATTTT.

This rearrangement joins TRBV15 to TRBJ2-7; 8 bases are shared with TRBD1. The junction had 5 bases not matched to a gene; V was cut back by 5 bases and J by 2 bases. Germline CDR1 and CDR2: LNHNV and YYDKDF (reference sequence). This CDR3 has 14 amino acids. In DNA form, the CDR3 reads TGTGCCACCAGCTCCCGACAGGGGCCCTACGAGCAGTACTTC. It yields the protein CATSSRQGPYEQYF.

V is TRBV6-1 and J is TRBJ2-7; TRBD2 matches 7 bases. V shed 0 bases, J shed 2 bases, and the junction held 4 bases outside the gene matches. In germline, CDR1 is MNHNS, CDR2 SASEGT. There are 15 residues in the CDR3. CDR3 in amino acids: CASSEAQGTTYEQYF. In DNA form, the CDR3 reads TGTGCCAGCAGTGAAGCGCAAGGGACTACCTACGAGCAGTACTTC.

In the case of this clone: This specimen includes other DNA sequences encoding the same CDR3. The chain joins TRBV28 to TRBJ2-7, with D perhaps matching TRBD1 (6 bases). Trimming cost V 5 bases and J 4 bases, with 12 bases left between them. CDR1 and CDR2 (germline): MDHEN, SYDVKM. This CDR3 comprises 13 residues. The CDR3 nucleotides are TGTGCCAGCAGTCCACCACAGGGTTACGAGCAGTACTTC. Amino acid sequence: CASSPPQGYEQYF. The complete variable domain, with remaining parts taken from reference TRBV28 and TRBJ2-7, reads DVKVTQSSRYLVKRTGEKVFLECVQDMDHENMFWYRQDPGLGLRLIYFSYDVKMKEKGDIPEGYSVSREKKERFSLILESASTNQTSMYLCASSPPQGYEQYFGPGTRLTVT.

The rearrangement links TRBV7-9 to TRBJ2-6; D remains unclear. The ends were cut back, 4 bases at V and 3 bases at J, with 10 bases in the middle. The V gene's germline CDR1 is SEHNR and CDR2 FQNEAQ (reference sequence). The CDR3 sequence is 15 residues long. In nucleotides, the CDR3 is TGTGCCAGCAGCTCTAGTCCCGGTGGGGCCAACGTCCTGACTTTC. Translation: CASSSSPGGANVLTF.

CDR3 amino acids: CASSPTALPNTEAFF. DNA of the CDR3: TGTGCCAGCTCACCTACGGCACTCCCGAACACTGAAGCTTTCTTT. J is TRBJ1-1 and V is TRBV18; D ambiguous. The V and J ends lost 3 bases and 1 base respectively, with 12 bases between them. This CDR3 spans 15 amino acids. Germline loops: CDR1 KGHSH, CDR2 LQKENI.

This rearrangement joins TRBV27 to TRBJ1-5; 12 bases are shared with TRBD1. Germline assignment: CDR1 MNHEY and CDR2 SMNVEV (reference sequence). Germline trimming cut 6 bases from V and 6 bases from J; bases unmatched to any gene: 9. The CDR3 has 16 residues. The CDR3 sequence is CASRGQGAGRGQPQHF. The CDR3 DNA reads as TGTGCCAGCAGGGGACAGGGGGCAGGTAGGGGTCAGCCCCAGCATTTT.

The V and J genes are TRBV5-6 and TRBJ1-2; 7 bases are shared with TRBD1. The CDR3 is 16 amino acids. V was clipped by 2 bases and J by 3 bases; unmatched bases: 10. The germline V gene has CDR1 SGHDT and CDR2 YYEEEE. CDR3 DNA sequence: TGTGCCAGCAGCTTCTATGGAAAGGGGGCTGACTATGGCTACACCTTC. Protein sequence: CASSFYGKGADYGYTF.

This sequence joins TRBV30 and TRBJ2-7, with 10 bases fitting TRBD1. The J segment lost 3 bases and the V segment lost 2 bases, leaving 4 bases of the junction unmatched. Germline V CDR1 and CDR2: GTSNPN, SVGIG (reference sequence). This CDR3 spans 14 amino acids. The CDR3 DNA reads TGTGCCTGGAGTTTCGGACAGGGGGACTACGAGCAGTACTTC. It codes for CAWSFGQGDYEQYF.

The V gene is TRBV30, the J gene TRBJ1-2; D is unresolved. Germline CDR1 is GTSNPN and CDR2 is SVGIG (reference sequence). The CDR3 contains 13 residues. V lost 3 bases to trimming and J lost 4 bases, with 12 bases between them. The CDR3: CAWSRTAGYGYTF. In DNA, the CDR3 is TGTGCCTGGAGCAGAACAGCGGGCTATGGCTACACCTTC. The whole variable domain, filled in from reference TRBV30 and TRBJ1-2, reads SQTIHQWPATLVQPVGSPLSLECTVEGTSNPNLYWYRQAAGRGLQLLFYSVGIGQISSEVPQNLSASRPQDRQFILSSKKLLLSDSGFYLCAWSRTAGYGYTFGSGTRLTVV.

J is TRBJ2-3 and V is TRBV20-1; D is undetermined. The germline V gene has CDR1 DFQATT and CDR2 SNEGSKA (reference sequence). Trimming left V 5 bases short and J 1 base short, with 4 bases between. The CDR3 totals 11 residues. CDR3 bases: TGCAGTGCTGCCGGCACAGATACGCAGTATTTT. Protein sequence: CSAAGTDTQYF.

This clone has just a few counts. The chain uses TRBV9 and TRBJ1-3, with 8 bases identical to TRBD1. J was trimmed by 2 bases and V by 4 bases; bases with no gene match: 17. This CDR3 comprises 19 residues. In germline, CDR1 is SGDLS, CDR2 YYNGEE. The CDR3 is CASSPRPSFSGGAGNTIYF. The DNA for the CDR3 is TGTGCCAGCAGCCCGAGGCCATCGTTCTCAGGGGGCGCTGGAAACACCATATATTTT. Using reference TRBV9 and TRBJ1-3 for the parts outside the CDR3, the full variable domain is DSGVTQTPKHLITATGQRVTLRCSPRSGDLSVYWYQQSLDQGLQFLIQYYNGEERAKGNILERFSAQQFPDLHSELNLSSLELGDSALYFCASSPRPSFSGGAGNTIYFGEGSWLTVV.

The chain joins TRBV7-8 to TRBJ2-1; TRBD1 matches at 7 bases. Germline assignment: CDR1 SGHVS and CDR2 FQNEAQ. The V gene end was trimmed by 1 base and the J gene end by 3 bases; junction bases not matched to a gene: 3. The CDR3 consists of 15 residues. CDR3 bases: TGTGCCAGCAGCTTAGGACAGGGTCACTACAATGAGCAGTTCTTC. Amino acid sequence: CASSLGQGHYNEQFF.

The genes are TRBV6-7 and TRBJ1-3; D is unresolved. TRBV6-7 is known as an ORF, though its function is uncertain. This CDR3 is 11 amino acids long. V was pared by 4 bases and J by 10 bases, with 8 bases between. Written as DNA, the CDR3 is TGTGCCAGCAGTTCAGCGGGTACCATATATTTT. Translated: CASSSAGTIYF.

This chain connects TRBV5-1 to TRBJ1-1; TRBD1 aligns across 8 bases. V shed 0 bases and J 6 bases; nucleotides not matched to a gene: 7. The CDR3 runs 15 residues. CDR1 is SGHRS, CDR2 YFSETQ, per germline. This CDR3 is CASSLGSPGGAEAFF. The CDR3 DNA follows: TGCGCCAGCAGCTTGGGTAGCCCAGGGGGCGCTGAAGCTTTCTTT.

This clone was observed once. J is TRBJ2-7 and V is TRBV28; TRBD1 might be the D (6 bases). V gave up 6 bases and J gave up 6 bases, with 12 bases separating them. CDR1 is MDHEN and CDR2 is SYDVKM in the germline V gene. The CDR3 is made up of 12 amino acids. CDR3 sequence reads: CASRRQTGEQYF. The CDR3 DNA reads TGTGCCAGCAGACGCCAGACAGGCGAGCAGTACTTC.

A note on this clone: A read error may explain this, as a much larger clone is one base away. CDR3 sequence reads: CAGSEAGSYGYTF. The CDR3 nucleotides read TGTGCCGGCAGTGAGGCGGGATCCTATGGCTACACCTTC. J is TRBJ1-2 and V is TRBV6-1; D is unresolved. The length of the CDR3 is 13 residues. The germline V gene encodes CDR1 MNHNS and CDR2 SASEGT.

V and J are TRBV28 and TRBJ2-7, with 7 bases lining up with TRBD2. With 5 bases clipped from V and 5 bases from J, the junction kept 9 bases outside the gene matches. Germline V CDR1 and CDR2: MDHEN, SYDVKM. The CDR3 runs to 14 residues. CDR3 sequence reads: CASSPGLGVHEQYF. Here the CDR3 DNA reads TGTGCCAGCAGTCCAGGACTAGGGGTCCACGAGCAGTACTTC.